This T cell receptor beta chain came from a study of T-cell memory formation after mild COVID-19. Overall study context: Largely donor-specific TCR clusters were found.

One entry per CDR3 protein results from TCRdb running MiXCR on the 5' RACE reads. The sample lists about 290,000 distinct CDR3 sequences; 15% to 20% were seen once. CDR3 length: 14 residues. Germline CDR1 and CDR2: SGHAT and FQNNGV. V lost 6 bases, J lost 3 bases, and 13 bases lay in between. This clonotype has only a few counts. The sample taken for sequencing was PBMCs or a T cell subset sorted from them (not recorded which). J is TRBJ2-3 and V is TRBV11-2; D is perhaps TRBD2 (6 bases). The origin of this receptor is a young man who had mild COVID-19 (a few samples of this study predate the infection). Cell type and time point are not known. CDR3 sequence reads: CASSQPAGTDTQYF. In DNA, the CDR3 is TGTGCCAGCAGTCAACCCGCGGGGACAGATACGCAGTATTTT.